This TCR beta chain was sequenced for a study of T cell clusters in autoimmune cytopenias. Study-level information: The median distinct TRB clonotype count was about 2,400 per sample, from a median around 50,000 reads. Overall study findings and caveats: Physiological T cell clusters of healthy donors were apparently absent in primary autoimmune cytopenia patients. Exclusive TRB clusters were about 3-fold more numerous in healthy donors than in active autoimmune hepatitis. A dominant lymphoma-associated repertoire apparently masked the cluster-lack signature in secondary cytopenia versus chronic lymphocytic leukemia.

This CDR3 spans 13 amino acids. Germline loops: CDR1 KGHSH, CDR2 LQKENI. This clonotype registers medium-sized by frequency. Antigen: not known. TRB was amplified by touch-down multiplex PCR, primer pools A and B combined. For each CDR3 protein, TCRdb gives one entry from its re-call of the multiplex PCR reads, without DNA. Recorded for this sample: hundreds of distinct CDR3 sequences. TRB amplification used 250 ng of peripheral blood genomic DNA. The chain couples TRBV18 to TRBJ2-7. Sequencing used peripheral blood. This clonotype originated in a human donor with an autoimmune cytopenia or autoimmune hepatitis (not recorded which). The CDR3 protein is CASSPIQSYEQYF.